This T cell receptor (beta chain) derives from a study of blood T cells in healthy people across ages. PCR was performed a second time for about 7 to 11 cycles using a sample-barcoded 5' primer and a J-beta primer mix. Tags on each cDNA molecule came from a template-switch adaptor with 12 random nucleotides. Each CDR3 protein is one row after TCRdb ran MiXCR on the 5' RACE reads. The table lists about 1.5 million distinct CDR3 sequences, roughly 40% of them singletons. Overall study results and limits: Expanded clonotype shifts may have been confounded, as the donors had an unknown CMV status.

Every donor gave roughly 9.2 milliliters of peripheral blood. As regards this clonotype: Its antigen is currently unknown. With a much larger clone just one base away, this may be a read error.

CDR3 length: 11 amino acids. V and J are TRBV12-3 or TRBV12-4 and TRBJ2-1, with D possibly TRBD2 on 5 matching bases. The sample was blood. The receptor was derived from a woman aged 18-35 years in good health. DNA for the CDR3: TGTGTCAGCAGTGTAGCGCCTGAGCAGTTCTTC. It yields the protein CVSSVAPEQFF.